These T cell receptor beta chains were read from a single sample in a study of blood T cell repertoires in COVID-19. Data came from immunoSEQ multiplex PCR; TCRdb stores just in-frame clones and leaves some out. Here the sample spans hundreds of thousands of clones, 88% being singletons. Sequencing used peripheral blood. The receptors were gathered from a woman in her 70s with COVID-19, enrolled during active disease. Each CDR3 is given with its conserved first and last residue. Each record gives: D gene, V gene, clone size, J gene, CDR3 DNA, CDR3 protein. D genes are given only for firm matches. Size values are once, few and many counts, or a class for expanded clones, and some rows have none.

NA	TRBV9	NA	TRBJ1-3	TGTGCCAGCAGCGGTGGGTTGATCGGGGGAAACACCATATATTTT	CASSGGLIGGNTIYF
TRBD2	TRBV11-2	once	TRBJ2-5	TGTGCCAGCAGCCCCGGGACTAGCGGGAATCAAGAGACCCAGTACTTC	CASSPGTSGNQETQYF
NA	TRBV5-1	NA	TRBJ2-1	TGCGCCAGCAGGGTCGGGGTACTTCTCTCCAATGAGCAGTTCTTC	CASRVGVLLSNEQFF
NA	TRBV11-3	NA	TRBJ1-1	TGTGCCAGCAGCGCCATGACGACTGGGACTGAAGCTTTCTTT	CASSAMTTGTEAFF
NA	TRBV30	NA	TRBJ1-5	TGTGCCTGGAGTTTCCGGGAGAATCAGCCCCAGCATTTT	CAWSFRENQPQHF
NA	TRBV9	NA	TRBJ2-7	TGTGCCAGCAGCGCGACCGGGACTCCAATCTACGAGCAGTACTTC	CASSATGTPIYEQYF
TRBD1	TRBV11-3	NA	TRBJ2-1	TGTGCCAGCAGCTTCAAGGGGGCCGCTTACAATGAGCAGTTCTTC	CASSFKGAAYNEQFF
NA	TRBV11-2	NA	TRBJ2-5	TGTGCCAGCAGCCAGCAAGAGACCCAGTACTTC	CASSQQETQYF
NA	TRBV19	NA	TRBJ2-2	TGTGCCAGTAGTCCGATAGGGGCGAACACCGGGGAGCTGTTTTTT	CASSPIGANTGELFF
TRBD2	TRBV6-5	NA	TRBJ2-7	TGTGCCAGCAGTCGACTAGCGTCTAACGAGCAGTACTTC	CASSRLASNEQYF
TRBD1	TRBV30	NA	TRBJ1-1	TGTGCCTGGAGGAGGGGGCTCGAAGACACTGAAGCTTTCTTT	CAWRRGLEDTEAFF